This note documents a single TCR beta chain sequence. This specimen comes from a study of T cell clones after liver transplantation. Sequencing used immunoSEQ multiplex PCR; TCRdb keeps in-frame clones, though not all of them. This sample carries roughly 65,000 clones, roughly 92% of them seen once, and the ten largest clones take roughly 0.9%. Germline V gene sequence: CDR1 SGHTA, CDR2 FQGNSA. This CDR3 has 15 residues. Trimming cost V 5 bases and J 2 bases, with 15 bases left between them. The source was CD4+ T cells from blood, collected less than 26 months after liver transplant. This chain uses TRBV7-2 with TRBJ2-5; D possibly corresponds to TRBD2 (6 bases). The sequence derives from a human patient who received a liver transplant. Part of the T cells may come from the graft donor. The CDR3 reads CASSLGGAQQETQYF. The CDR3 nucleotides are TGTGCCAGCAGCCTGGGCGGGGCCCAACAAGAGACCCAGTACTTC.